This TCR beta chain was identified in a study of lymphopenia after photon versus proton radiotherapy. Overall study findings and caveats: Better survival with proton therapy was suggested as possible, not demonstrated. Post-nadir diversity loss with photons came from oligoclonal expansion, particularly CD8+ Temra cells. Post-nadir TCR diversity decline inversely tracked overall survival among those who died.

TCRdb's table, derived via immunoSEQ multiplex PCR, lists solely in-frame clones and lacks some. Here the sample spans about 83,000 clones, around 83% being singletons. On this clone: Its antigen is unidentified.

The V gene lost 2 bases and the J gene lost 1 base, with 11 bases spanning the gap. Germline V gene lookup returns CDR1 SGHDN and CDR2 FVKESK. This CDR3 region has 15 residues. The V call is TRBV14, the J call TRBJ2-5; a weak D match, TRBD2 (6 bases). The sequences come from peripheral blood, collected from a patient treated with proton-based radiotherapy. This TCR came from a man aged 55 to 69 with pancreatic cancer. The CDR3 loop is CASSQIRGIQETQYF. As DNA, the CDR3 is TGTGCCAGCAGCCAAATCCGGGGGATCCAAGAGACCCAGTACTTC.